This T cell receptor (beta chain) is drawn from a study of low-dose radiotherapy and immunotherapy resistance in tumors. Looking at the study overall: Doses of 0.5 Gy per fraction every 2 weeks, totaling 6.5 Gy, went to Cohort 1. Cohort 2's total reached 13 Gy over 26 weeks, at 1 Gy per fraction every two weeks. Intravenous ipilimumab 1 mg/kg every six weeks was given with nivolumab 240 mg every two weeks.

The sample holds many counts of this clonotype. Stated time point: after trial treatment. Treatment given: LDRT plus nivolumab, ipilimumab, low-dose cyclophosphamide and aspirin (RACIN trial). All of the donors were given nivolumab, ipilimumab, aspirin, low-dose cyclophosphamide and low-dose radiotherapy as part of RACIN, a single-arm trial. The CDR3 covers 12 residues. V lost 7 bases to trimming and J lost 8 bases; unmatched junction nucleotides: 4. Germline CDR1 LNHDA, CDR2 SQIVND (reference sequence). TRAV- and TRBV-specific primers, spanning alpha and beta chains, primed first-strand cDNA. With a V-primer adapter and a constant-region primer, TCRs were amplified for around 20 PCR cycles. TCRdb re-called the reads with MiXCR, one entry per CDR3 protein. There are about 39,000 distinct CDR3 sequences in the sample; less than 25% occur only once, and roughly 10% lies in the top ten.

This receptor was obtained from a female donor with ovarian cancer. The sequences come from PBMCs, collected after low-dose radiotherapy plus immunotherapy. The chain is built from TRBV19 and TRBJ2-4, with TRBD1 matching 8 bases. In DNA form, the CDR3 reads TGTGCCAGTAACGACAGGGGAGACATTCAGTACTTC. This sequence encodes CASNDRGDIQYF.